This T cell receptor (beta chain) was recovered during a study of T-cell reconstitution after alpha-beta-depleted transplantation in children. Study-level findings and limits: Newly produced T cells mostly provided counts and TCRbeta diversity after one year, as hyperexpanded clones declined.

For TCRbeta, the library was prepared with unique molecular identifiers. Using its own MiXCR run on the PCR reads, TCRdb lists one record per CDR3 protein. The sample includes approximately 500,000 distinct CDR3 sequences, 10% to 13% of them seen just once. Deletions cut 2 bases from V and 5 bases from J, with 14 bases between. This CDR3 is built from 15 residues. In germline, CDR1 is MNHEY, CDR2 SMNVEV (reference sequence). This clonotype was seen only a few times. What it recognizes is unknown. Source: PBMCs, taken before TCRalphabeta/CD19-depleted stem cell transplant. The rearrangement joins TRBV27 to TRBJ2-3; D gene unclear. This TCR derives from a child aged 2 to 10 with inherited bone marrow failure, due to receive a stem cell transplant. The CDR3 nucleotides are TGTGCCAGCAGTTTAGATGCGTTCTGGGGAGATACGCAGTATTTT. Its translation is CASSLDAFWGDTQYF.